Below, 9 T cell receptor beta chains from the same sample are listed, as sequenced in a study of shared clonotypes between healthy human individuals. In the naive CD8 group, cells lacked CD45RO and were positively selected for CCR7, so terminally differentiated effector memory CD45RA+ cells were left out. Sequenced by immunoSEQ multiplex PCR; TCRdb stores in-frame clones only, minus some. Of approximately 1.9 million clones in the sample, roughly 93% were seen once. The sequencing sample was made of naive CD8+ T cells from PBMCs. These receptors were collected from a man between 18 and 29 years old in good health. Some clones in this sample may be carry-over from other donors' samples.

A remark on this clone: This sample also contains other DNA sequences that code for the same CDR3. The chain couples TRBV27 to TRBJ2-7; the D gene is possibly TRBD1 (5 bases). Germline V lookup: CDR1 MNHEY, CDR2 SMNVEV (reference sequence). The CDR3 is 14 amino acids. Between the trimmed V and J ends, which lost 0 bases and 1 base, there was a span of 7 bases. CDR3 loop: CASSLSGQSYEQYF. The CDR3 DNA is TGTGCCAGCAGTTTATCCGGACAATCCTACGAGCAGTACTTC.

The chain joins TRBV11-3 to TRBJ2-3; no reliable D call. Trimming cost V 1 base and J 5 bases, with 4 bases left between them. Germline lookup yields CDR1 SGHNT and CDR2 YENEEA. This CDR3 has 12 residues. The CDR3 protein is CASSLGQDTQYF. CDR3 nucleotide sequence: TGTGCCAGCAGCTTAGGACAAGATACGCAGTATTTT.

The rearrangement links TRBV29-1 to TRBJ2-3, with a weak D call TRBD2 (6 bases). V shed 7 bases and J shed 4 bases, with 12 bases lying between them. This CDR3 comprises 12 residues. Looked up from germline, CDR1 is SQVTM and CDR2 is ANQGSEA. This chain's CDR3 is CSGEAGPDTQYF. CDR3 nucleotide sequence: TGCAGCGGGGAAGCGGGTCCAGATACGCAGTATTTT.

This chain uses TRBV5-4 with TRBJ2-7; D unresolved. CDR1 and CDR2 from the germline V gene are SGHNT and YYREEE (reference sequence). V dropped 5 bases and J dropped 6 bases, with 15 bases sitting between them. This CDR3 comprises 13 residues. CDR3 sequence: CASSHILSREQYF. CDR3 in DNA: TGTGCCAGCAGTCACATCCTTTCTCGCGAGCAGTACTTC.

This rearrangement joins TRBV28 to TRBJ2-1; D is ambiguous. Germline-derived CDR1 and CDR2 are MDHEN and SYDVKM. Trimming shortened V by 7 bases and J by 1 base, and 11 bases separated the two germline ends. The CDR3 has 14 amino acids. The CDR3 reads CASTFWGSYNEQFF. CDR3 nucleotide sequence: TGTGCCAGCACATTCTGGGGATCCTACAATGAGCAGTTCTTC.

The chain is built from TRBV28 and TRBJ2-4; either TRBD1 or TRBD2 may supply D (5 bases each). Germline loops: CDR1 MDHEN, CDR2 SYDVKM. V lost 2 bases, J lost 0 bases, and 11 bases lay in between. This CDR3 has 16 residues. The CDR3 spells CASSLEWGTAKNIQYF. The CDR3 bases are TGTGCCAGCAGTTTAGAGTGGGGGACAGCCAAAAACATTCAGTACTTC.

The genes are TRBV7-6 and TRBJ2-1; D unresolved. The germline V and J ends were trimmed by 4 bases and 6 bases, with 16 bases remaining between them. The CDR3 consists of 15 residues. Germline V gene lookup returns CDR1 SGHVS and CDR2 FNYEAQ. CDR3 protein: CASSSPGVAFNEQFF. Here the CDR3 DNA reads TGTGCCAGCAGCTCACCAGGAGTAGCTTTCAATGAGCAGTTCTTC.

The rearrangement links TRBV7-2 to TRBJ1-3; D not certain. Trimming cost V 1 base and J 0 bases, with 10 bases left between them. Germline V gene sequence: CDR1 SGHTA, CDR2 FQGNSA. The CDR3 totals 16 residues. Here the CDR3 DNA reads TGTGCCAGCAGCTTAGTGTGGGTGGACTCTGGAAACACCATATATTTT. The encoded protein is CASSLVWVDSGNTIYF.

For the CDR3, the DNA is TGCGCCAGCAGCCCGGGACAGGGTCGAACCTACGAGCAGTACTTC. It encodes CASSPGQGRTYEQYF. The chain has TRBV5-1 and TRBJ2-7, with 9 bases fitting TRBD1. Germline loops: CDR1 SGHRS, CDR2 YFSETQ. V lost 4 bases, J lost 2 bases, and 7 bases stayed unmatched. This CDR3 has 15 amino acids.